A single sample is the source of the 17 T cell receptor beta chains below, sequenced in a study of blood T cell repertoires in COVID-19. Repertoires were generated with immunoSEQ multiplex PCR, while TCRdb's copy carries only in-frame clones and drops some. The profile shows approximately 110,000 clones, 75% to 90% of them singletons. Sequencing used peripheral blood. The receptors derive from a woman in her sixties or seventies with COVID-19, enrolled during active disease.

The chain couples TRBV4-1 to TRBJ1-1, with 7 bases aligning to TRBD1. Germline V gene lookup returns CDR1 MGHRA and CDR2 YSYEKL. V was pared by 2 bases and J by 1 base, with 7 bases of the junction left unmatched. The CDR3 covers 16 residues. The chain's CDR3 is CASSQKLGQQNTEAFF. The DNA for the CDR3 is TGCGCCAGCAGCCAAAAATTGGGACAGCAGAACACTGAAGCTTTCTTT.

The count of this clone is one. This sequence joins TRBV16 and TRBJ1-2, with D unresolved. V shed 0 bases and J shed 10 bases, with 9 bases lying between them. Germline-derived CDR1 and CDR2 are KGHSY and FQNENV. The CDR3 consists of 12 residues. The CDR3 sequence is CASSQSPDYYTF. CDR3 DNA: TGTGCCAGCAGCCAATCTCCAGACTACTACACCTTC.

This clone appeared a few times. CDR3 loop: CASSEVRGWGTDTQYF. As DNA, the CDR3 is TGTGCCAGCAGTGAAGTTCGGGGATGGGGCACAGATACGCAGTATTTT. The J gene is TRBJ2-3, the V gene TRBV2; TRBD2 is a possible D gene (5 bases). V was trimmed by 1 base and J by 1 base, leaving 12 bases between them. Germline V CDR1 and CDR2: SNHLY, FYNNEI. The CDR3 spans 16 residues.

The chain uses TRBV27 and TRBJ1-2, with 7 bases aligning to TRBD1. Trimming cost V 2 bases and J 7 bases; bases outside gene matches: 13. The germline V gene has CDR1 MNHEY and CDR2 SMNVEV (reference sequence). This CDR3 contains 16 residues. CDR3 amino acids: CASSLDETGPIIGYTF. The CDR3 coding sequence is TGTGCCAGCAGTTTAGACGAGACAGGGCCTATTATTGGCTACACCTTC.

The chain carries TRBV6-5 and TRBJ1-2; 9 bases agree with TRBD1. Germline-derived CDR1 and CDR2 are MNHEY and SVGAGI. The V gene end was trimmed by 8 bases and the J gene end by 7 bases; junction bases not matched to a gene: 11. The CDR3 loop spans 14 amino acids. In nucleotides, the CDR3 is TGTGCCAGCGGGCGGACAGGGGTAGTAGGTGGCTACACCTTC. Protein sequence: CASGRTGVVGGYTF.

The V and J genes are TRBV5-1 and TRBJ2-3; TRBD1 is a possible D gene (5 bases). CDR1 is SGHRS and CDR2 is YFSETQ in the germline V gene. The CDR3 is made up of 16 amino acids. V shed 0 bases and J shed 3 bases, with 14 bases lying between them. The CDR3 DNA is TGCGCCAGCAGCTTGGCCTCCCAAAGGGGTACAGATACGCAGTATTTT. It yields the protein CASSLASQRGTDTQYF.

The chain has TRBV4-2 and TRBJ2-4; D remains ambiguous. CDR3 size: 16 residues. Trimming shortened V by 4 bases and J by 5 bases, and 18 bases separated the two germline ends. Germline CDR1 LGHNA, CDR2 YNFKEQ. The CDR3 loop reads CASSPSAIGEQNIQYF. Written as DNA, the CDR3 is TGTGCCAGCAGCCCCTCTGCGATTGGAGAACAAAACATTCAGTACTTC.

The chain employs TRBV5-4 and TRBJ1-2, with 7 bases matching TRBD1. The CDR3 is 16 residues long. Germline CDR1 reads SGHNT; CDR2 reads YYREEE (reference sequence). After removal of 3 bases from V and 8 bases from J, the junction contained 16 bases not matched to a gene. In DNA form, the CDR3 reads TGTGCCAGCAGCTACGGGGGTAGAGAGGGGGCGGAGGGCTACACCTTC. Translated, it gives CASSYGGREGAEGYTF. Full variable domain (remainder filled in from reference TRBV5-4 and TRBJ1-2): ETGVTQSPTHLIKTRGQQVTLRCSSQSGHNTVSWYQQALGQGPQFIFQYYREEENGRGNFPPRFSGLQFPNYSSELNVNALELDDSALYLCASSYGGREGAEGYTFGSGTRLTVV.

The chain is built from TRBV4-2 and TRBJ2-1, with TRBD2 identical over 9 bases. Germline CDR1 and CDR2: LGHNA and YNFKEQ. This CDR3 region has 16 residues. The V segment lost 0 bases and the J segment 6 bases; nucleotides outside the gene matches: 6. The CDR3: CASSQELSGGTNEQFF. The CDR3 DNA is TGTGCCAGCAGCCAAGAACTGAGCGGGGGGACCAATGAGCAGTTCTTC.

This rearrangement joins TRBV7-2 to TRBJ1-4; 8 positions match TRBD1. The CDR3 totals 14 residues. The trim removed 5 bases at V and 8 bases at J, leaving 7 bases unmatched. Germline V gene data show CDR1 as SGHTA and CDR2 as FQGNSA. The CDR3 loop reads CASSNYRGGEKLFF. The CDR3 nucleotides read TGTGCCAGCAGCAATTACAGGGGGGGAGAAAAACTGTTTTTT.

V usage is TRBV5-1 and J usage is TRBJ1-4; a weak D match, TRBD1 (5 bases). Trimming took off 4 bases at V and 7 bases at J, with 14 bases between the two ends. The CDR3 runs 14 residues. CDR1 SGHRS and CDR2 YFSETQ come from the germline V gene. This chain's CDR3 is CASSTGGEAEKLFF. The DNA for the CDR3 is TGCGCCAGCAGCACCGGGGGGGAGGCTGAAAAACTGTTTTTT. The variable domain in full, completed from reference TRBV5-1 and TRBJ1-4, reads KAGVTQTPRYLIKTRGQQVTLSCSPISGHRSVSWYQQTPGQGLQFLFEYFSETQRNKGNFPGRFSGRQFSNSRSEMNVSTLELGDSALYLCASSTGGEAEKLFFGSGTQLSVL.

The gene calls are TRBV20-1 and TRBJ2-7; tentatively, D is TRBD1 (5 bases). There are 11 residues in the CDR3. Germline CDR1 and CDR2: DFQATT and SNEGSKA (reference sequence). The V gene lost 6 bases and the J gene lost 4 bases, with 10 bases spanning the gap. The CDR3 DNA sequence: TGCAGTGCACCTAGGGGATACGAGCAGTACTTC. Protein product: CSAPRGYEQYF.

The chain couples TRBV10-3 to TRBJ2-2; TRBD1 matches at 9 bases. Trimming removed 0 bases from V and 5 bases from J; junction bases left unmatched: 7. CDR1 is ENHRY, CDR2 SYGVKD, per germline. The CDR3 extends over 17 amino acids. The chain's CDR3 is CAISESQTGGNTGELFF. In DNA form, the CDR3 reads TGTGCCATCAGTGAGTCGCAGACAGGGGGTAATACCGGGGAGCTGTTTTTT.

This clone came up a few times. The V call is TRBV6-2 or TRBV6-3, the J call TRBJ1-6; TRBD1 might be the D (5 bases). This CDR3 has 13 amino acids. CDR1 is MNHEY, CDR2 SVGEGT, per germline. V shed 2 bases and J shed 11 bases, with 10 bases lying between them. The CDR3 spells CASSYRQGTPLHF. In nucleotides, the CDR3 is TGTGCCAGCAGTTACCGTCAGGGTACACCCCTCCACTTT.

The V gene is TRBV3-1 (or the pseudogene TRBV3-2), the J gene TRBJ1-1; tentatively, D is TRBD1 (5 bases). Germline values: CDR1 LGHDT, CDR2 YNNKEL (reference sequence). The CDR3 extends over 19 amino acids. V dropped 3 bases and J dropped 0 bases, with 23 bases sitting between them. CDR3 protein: CASSHPWGRAVHMNTEAFF. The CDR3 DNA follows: TGTGCCAGCAGCCACCCTTGGGGCAGGGCCGTTCACATGAACACTGAAGCTTTCTTT.

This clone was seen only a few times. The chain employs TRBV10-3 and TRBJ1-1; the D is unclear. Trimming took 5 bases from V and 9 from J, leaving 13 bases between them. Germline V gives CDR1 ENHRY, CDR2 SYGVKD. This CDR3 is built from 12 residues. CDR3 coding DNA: TGTGCCATCAGTACTACAGCGGTTAAAGCTTTCTTT. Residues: CAISTTAVKAFF.

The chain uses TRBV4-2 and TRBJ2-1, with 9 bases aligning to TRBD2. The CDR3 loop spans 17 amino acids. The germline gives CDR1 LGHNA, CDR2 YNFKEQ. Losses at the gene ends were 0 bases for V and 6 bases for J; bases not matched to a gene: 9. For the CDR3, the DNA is TGTGCCAGCAGCCAAGAAGACTGGCGGGGGGGCCCCAATGAGCAGTTCTTC. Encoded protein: CASSQEDWRGGPNEQFF.